The present T cell receptor (beta chain) was sequenced within a study of beta chain features in type 1 diabetes. At the level of the study: Healthy donors and patients showed comparable age, gender and cell yields.

Every isolated RNA sample was fully reverse transcribed, so sequencing captured expressed TCRB transcripts. Libraries were prepared by immunoSEQ multiplex PCR; TCRdb keeps only in-frame clonotypes and omits some of them. The data contain a few hundred thousand clones, over 9.5% of them singletons. Purity (above 98%) was reached by all sorted populations. This CDR3 is built from 14 residues. Unmatched junction bases numbered 7, after V lost 1 base and J lost 6 bases. Germline assignment: CDR1 SGHRS and CDR2 YFSETQ. As regards this clone: Its cognate antigen is unknown.

Overall study findings and caveats: The naive, central memory and Treg TCRB repertoires of patients appeared to be more similar to one another than those of healthy donors. Lower insertion and higher deletion counts appeared at VDJ junctions in type 1 diabetes patients.

The sequenced sample was naive CD4+ T cells from blood. The chain uses TRBV5-1 and TRBJ2-7; 7 bases agree with TRBD1. This TCR came from a man aged 18 to 29 in good health. CDR3 nucleotides: TGCGCCAGCAGCTTGCTCGGGACAGCCCCCGAGCAGTACTTC. Its translation is CASSLLGTAPEQYF. The complete variable domain, with remaining parts taken from reference TRBV5-1 and TRBJ2-7, reads KAGVTQTPRYLIKTRGQQVTLSCSPISGHRSVSWYQQTPGQGLQFLFEYFSETQRNKGNFPGRFSGRQFSNSRSEMNVSTLELGDSALYLCASSLLGTAPEQYFGPGTRLTVT.